Listed below are T cell receptor beta chains from one sample, sequenced in a study of blood T cell repertoires in COVID-19. Sequenced by immunoSEQ multiplex PCR; TCRdb stores in-frame clones only, minus some. The top ten clones hold approximately 8% of a sample with 140,000 or so clones, about 86% of them seen once. Sample: peripheral blood. The receptors shown here come from a human donor in a cohort sampled during active COVID-19. The CDR3 runs from the conserved cysteine through the conserved F or W. D genes are given only for firm matches. Clone sizes are given selectively: once, few, many, or a class where the clone is expanded.

. TRBD1 TRBJ1-6 TRBV5-1 TGCGCCAGCAGCCCCCATGGACAGGGAAATAATTCACCCCTCCACTTT CASSPHGQGNNSPLHF
. . TRBJ2-2 TRBV19 TGTGCCACAAGACAGTTTACCGGGGAGCTGTTTTTT CATRQFTGELFF
. TRBD1 TRBJ2-6 TRBV6-6 TGTGCCAGCAGTCAGATAACAGGGGTATCTAAGAATGGGGCCAACGTCCTGACTTTC CASSQITGVSKNGANVLTF
few TRBD2 TRBJ2-7 TRBV7-2 TGTGCCAGCAGCTACGTTTTGGGTAGCGGGCGTAACGAGCAGTACTTC CASSYVLGSGRNEQYF
. TRBD2 TRBJ2-5 TRBV10-3 TGTGCCATCAGTGACCTAGAGACTAGCGGGGGGGCAAAGACCCAGTACTTC CAISDLETSGGAKTQYF
. . TRBJ1-4 TRBV2 TGTGCCAGCAGCGCAACAGGCTTTAAGGAAAAACTGTTTTTT CASSATGFKEKLFF
. TRBD1 TRBJ1-2 TRBV3-1/TRBV3-2 TGTGCCAGCAGCCAAAGACAGGGGGCTGGGGGCTACACCTTC CASSQRQGAGGYTF
few TRBD1 TRBJ1-4 TRBV9 TGTGCCAGCAGCACAGGGGATTATAGGGGAACTAATGAAAAACTGTTTTTT CASSTGDYRGTNEKLFF
. TRBD2 TRBJ2-2 TRBV6-1 TGTGCCAGCAGTGATCGGTCGGGGACTAGCGGTGCCGGGGAGCTGTTTTTT CASSDRSGTSGAGELFF
. TRBD1 TRBJ1-1 TRBV5-1 TGCGCCAGCAGCTTGGGACAGGGCGGGTTTGGGTATAACACTGAAGCTTTCTTT CASSLGQGGFGYNTEAFF
. . TRBJ2-7 TRBV11-2 TGTGCCAGCAGCTCCAGTACACCCCCCTACGAGCAGTACTTC CASSSSTPPYEQYF
. TRBD2 TRBJ2-1 TRBV10-3 TGTGCCATCAGTGTTCGGGGGGAGGACAATGAGCAGTTCTTC CAISVRGEDNEQFF
. TRBD1 TRBJ2-4 TRBV7-9 TGTGCCAGCAGCCCTAGGACAGGGAAAGGGAACATTCAGTACTTC CASSPRTGKGNIQYF
. . TRBJ1-6 TRBV27 TGTGCCAGCAGTTTAGATGGTGGGCGACAGGTAAATTCACCCCTCCACTTT CASSLDGGRQVNSPLHF
. TRBD1 TRBJ2-1 TRBV4-1 TGCGCCAGCAGCCGATCCGGGACAGCGGTCAATGAGCAGTTCTTC CASSRSGTAVNEQFF
. TRBD1 TRBJ2-6 TRBV14 TGTGCCAGCAGCCGGACAGGCCTCTCTGGGGCCAACGTCCTGACTTTC CASSRTGLSGANVLTF
. TRBD1 TRBJ2-2 TRBV6-5 TGTGCCAGCAAATATCGACAGGGAGACACCGGGGAGCTGTTTTTT CASKYRQGDTGELFF
few . TRBJ1-5 TRBV5-1 TGCGCCAGCAGCTTGGCCGGAGGGAACAATCAGCCCCAGCATTTT CASSLAGGNNQPQHF
once TRBD1 TRBJ2-1 TRBV4-1 TGCGCCAGCAGCCGAAGGACAGGGCCTTCCTACAATGAGCAGTTCTTC CASSRRTGPSYNEQFF
. TRBD1 TRBJ1-2 TRBV19 TGTGCCAGTAGCCCGTTGACAGGGAACTATGGCTACACCTTC CASSPLTGNYGYTF
. TRBD2 TRBJ2-2 TRBV5-5 TGTGCCAGCAGCTTGGGACTAGCGGGGGGGCCCATCGGCGGGGAGCTGTTTTTT CASSLGLAGGPIGGELFF
. . TRBJ2-5 TRBV5-4 TGTGCCAGCAGCTTGCAGCGGGCCGGGGAGACCCAGTACTTC CASSLQRAGETQYF